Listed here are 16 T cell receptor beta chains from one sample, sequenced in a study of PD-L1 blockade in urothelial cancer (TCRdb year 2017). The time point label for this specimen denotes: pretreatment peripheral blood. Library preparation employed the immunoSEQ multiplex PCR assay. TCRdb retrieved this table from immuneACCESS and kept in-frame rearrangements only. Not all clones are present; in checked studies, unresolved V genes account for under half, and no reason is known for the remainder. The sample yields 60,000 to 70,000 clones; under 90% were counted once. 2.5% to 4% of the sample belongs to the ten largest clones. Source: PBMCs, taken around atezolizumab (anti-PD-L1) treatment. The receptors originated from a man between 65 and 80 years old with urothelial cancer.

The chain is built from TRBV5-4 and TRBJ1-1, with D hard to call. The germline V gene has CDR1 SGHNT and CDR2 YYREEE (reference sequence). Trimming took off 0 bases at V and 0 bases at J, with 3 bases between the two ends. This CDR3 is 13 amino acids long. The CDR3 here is CASSLELNTEAFF. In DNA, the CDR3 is TGTGCCAGCAGCTTGGAGCTGAACACTGAAGCTTTCTTT.

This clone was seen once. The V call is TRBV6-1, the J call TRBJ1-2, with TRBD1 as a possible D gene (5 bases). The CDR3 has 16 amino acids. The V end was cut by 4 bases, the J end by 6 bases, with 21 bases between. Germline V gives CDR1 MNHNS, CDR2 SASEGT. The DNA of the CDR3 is TGTGCCAGCAGTGTTAAGGGGCCTCCCCTAAGGGATGGCTACACCTTC. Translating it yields CASSVKGPPLRDGYTF.

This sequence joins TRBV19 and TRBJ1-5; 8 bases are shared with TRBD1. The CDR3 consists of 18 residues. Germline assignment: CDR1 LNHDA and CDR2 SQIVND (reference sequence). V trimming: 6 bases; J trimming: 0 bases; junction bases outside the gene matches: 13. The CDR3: CASSSRDRGPYSNQPQHF. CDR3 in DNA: TGTGCCAGTAGCAGCCGCGACAGGGGACCCTATAGCAATCAGCCCCAGCATTTT.

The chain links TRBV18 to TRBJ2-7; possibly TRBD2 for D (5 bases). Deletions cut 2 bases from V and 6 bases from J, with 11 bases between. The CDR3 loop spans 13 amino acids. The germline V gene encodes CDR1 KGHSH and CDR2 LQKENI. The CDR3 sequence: CASSPALDGEQYF. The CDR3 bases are TGTGCCAGCTCACCAGCACTAGACGGCGAGCAGTACTTC.

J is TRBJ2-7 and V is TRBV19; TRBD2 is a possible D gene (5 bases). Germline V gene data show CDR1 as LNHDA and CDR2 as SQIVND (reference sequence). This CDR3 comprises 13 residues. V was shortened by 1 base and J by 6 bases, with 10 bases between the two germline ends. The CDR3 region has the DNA TGTGCCAGTAGTATAGTTCCGGGATCCGAGCAGTACTTC. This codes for CASSIVPGSEQYF.

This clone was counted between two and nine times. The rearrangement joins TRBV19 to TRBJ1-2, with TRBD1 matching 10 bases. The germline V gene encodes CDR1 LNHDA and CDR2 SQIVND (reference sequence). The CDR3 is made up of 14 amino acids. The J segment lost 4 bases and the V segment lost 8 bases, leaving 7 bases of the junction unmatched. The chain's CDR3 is CASYDRGRTYGYTF. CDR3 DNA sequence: TGTGCCAGTTATGACAGGGGGCGAACCTATGGCTACACCTTC.

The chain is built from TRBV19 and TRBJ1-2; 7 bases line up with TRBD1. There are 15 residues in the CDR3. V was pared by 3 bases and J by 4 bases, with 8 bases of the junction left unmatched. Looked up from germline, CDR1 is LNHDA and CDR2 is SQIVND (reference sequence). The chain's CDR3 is CASSISTGQRYGYTF. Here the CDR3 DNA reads TGTGCCAGTAGTATCAGCACGGGACAGCGCTATGGCTACACCTTC.

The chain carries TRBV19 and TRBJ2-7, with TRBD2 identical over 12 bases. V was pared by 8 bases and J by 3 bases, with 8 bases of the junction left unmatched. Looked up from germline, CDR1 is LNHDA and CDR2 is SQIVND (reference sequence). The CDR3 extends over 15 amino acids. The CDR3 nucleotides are TGTGCCAGTTCCCCTTTGACTAGCGGGAGCTACGAGCAGTACTTC. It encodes CASSPLTSGSYEQYF. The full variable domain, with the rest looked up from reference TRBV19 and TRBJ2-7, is DGGITQSPKYLFRKEGQNVTLSCEQNLNHDAMYWYRQDPGQGLRLIYYSQIVNDFQKGDIAEGYSVSREKKESFPLTVTSAQKNPTAFYLCASSPLTSGSYEQYFGPGTRLTVT.

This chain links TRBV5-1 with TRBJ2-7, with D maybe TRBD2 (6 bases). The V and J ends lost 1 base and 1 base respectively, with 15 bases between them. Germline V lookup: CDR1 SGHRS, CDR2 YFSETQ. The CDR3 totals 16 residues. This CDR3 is CASSLNTGVGSYEQYF. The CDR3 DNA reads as TGCGCCAGCAGCTTGAATACGGGAGTGGGATCCTACGAGCAGTACTTC.

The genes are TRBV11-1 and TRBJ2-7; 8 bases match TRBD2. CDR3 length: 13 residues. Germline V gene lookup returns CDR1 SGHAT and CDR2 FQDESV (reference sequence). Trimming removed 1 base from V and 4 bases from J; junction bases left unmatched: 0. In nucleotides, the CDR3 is TGTGCCAGCAGCTTAGGACTAGCGTACGAGCAGTACTTC. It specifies CASSLGLAYEQYF.

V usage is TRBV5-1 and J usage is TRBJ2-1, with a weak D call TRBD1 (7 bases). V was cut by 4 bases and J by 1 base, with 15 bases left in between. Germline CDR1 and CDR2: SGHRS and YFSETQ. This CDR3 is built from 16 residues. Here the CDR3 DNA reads TGCGCCAGCAGCGGAGGGGCAGGGGGTTCCTACAATGAGCAGTTCTTC. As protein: CASSGGAGGSYNEQFF.

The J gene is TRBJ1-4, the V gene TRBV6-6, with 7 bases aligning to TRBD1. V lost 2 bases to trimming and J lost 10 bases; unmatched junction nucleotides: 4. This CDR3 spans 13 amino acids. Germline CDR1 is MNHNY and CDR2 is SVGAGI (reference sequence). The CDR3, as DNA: TGTGCCAGCAGTTACGGGACAGCGGGAAAACTGTTTTTT. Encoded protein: CASSYGTAGKLFF.

The CDR3 region is CAWNPLERKDTEAFF. In nucleotides, the CDR3 is TGTGCCTGGAATCCCCTTGAGAGGAAGGACACTGAAGCTTTCTTT. The chain carries TRBV30 and TRBJ1-1, with unresolved D. Germline lookup yields CDR1 GTSNPN and CDR2 SVGIG (reference sequence). Trimming shortened V by 4 bases and J by 3 bases, and 18 bases separated the two germline ends. This CDR3 is 15 amino acids long.

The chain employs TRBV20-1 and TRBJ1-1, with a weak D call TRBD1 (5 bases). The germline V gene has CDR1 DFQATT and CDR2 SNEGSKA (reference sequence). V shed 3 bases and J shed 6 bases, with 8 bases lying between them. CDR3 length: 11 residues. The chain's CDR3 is CSARPGPEAFF. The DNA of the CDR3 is TGCAGTGCTAGGCCAGGGCCTGAAGCTTTCTTT.

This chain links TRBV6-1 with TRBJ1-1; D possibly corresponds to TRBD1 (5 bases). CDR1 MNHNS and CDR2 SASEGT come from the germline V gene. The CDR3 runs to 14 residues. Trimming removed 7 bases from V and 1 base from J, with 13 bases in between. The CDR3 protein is CASTHRGGNTEAFF. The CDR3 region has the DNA TGTGCCAGCACCCACCGGGGGGGGAACACTGAAGCTTTCTTT.

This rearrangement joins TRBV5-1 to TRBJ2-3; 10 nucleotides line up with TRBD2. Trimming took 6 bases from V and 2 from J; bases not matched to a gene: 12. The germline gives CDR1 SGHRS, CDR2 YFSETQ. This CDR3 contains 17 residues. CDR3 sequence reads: CASKVAGGARATDTQYF. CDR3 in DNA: TGCGCCAGCAAGGTAGCGGGAGGCGCCCGAGCCACAGATACGCAGTATTTT.